The 9 T cell receptor beta chains reported below all come from one sample, sequenced in a study of shared clonotypes between healthy human individuals. Method: immunoSEQ multiplex PCR; TCRdb's copy keeps in-frame clones and lacks some. The sample lists 1,400,000 or so clones; just under 99% were seen once. Sample: naive CD4+ T cells sorted from blood. Specified subset: CD45RA+ positively selected. The receptors shown here come from a man aged 25-45 years in good health.

This clone occurred once. The chain carries TRBV18 and TRBJ2-7; TRBD2 aligns across 10 bases. V lost 3 bases, J lost 5 bases, and 10 bases stayed unmatched. The germline V gene encodes CDR1 KGHSH and CDR2 LQKENI. The CDR3 sequence is 16 residues long. CDR3: CASSPPYSGRWNEQYF. For the CDR3, the DNA is TGTGCCAGCTCACCCCCCTATAGCGGGAGGTGGAACGAGCAGTACTTC. Full variable domain (outside the CDR3, taken from reference TRBV18 and TRBJ2-7): NAGVMQNPRHLVRRRGQEARLRCSPMKGHSHVYWYRQLPEEGLKFMVYLQKENIIDESGMPKERFSAEFPKEGPSILRIQQVVRGDSAAYFCASSPPYSGRWNEQYFGPGTRLTVT.

The V gene is TRBV7-2, the J gene TRBJ2-5, with D possibly matching TRBD2 (6 bases). The V end lost 1 base, the J end lost 4 bases, and 16 bases lay between the germline ends. CDR1 SGHTA and CDR2 FQGNSA come from the germline V gene. The CDR3 has 16 amino acids. CDR3 in amino acids: CASSLEGEVSGETQYF. For the CDR3, the DNA is TGTGCCAGCAGCTTAGAAGGGGAGGTGAGCGGAGAGACCCAGTACTTC. The whole variable domain, filled in from reference TRBV7-2 and TRBJ2-5, reads GAGVSQSPSNKVTEKGKDVELRCDPISGHTALYWYRQSLGQGLEFLIYFQGNSAPDKSGLPSDRFSAERTGGSVSTLTIQRTQQEDSAVYLCASSLEGEVSGETQYFGPGTRLLVL.

The chain combines TRBV7-2 with TRBJ2-1; D gene uncertain. CDR1 and CDR2 from the germline V gene are SGHTA and FQGNSA. The CDR3 loop spans 13 amino acids. With 1 base removed from V and 9 bases from J, the gap between germline ends came to 10 bases. The CDR3 DNA reads TGTGCCAGCAGCTTAGGCTTGGGTATTGAGCAGTTCTTC. Protein: CASSLGLGIEQFF.

The V and J genes are TRBV28 and TRBJ2-7; D unclear. The length of the CDR3 is 14 residues. Per the germline V gene, CDR1 is MDHEN and CDR2 is SYDVKM. Trimming took off 1 base at V and 1 base at J, with 8 bases between the two ends. The DNA for the CDR3 is TGTGCCAGCAGTTTATTCGGGTTATCCTACGAGCAGTACTTC. Protein sequence: CASSLFGLSYEQYF.

The V call is TRBV19, the J call TRBJ2-1; D gene unclear. From germline, CDR1 is LNHDA and CDR2 SQIVND (reference sequence). The CDR3 is made up of 15 amino acids. The V and J ends lost 4 bases and 5 bases respectively, with 15 bases between them. The CDR3 DNA reads as TGTGCCAGTAGTAAGAGTCAACTACTAAACAATGAGCAGTTCTTC. As protein: CASSKSQLLNNEQFF.

The rearrangement uses TRBV9 and TRBJ2-1; 14 nucleotides match TRBD2. CDR3 length: 16 amino acids. Germline values: CDR1 SGDLS, CDR2 YYNGEE. V shed 4 bases, J shed 6 bases, and the junction held 6 bases outside the gene matches. The CDR3 bases are TGTGCCAGCAGCACCGGGACTAGCGGGAGTATCAATGAGCAGTTCTTC. Protein: CASSTGTSGSINEQFF.

The gene calls are TRBV7-9 and TRBJ2-7; D is perhaps TRBD1 or TRBD2 (5 bases each). The CDR3 has 15 residues. The V gene's germline CDR1 is SEHNR and CDR2 FQNEAQ (reference sequence). Between the trimmed V and J ends, which lost 5 bases and 5 bases, there was a span of 19 bases. This CDR3 reads CASSQGMGEKNEQYF. The CDR3 DNA sequence: TGTGCCAGCAGCCAGGGAATGGGGGAGAAGAACGAGCAGTACTTC.

The chain carries TRBV6-6 and TRBJ1-5; D remains ambiguous. Germline V gives CDR1 MNHNY, CDR2 SVGAGI (reference sequence). The CDR3 has 13 residues. The germline V and J ends were trimmed by 10 bases and 2 bases, with 12 bases remaining between them. The CDR3 protein is CATQLSGNQPQHF. For the CDR3, the DNA is TGTGCCACCCAATTAAGTGGCAATCAGCCCCAGCATTTT.

V and J are TRBV4-2 and TRBJ1-1; weak D call: TRBD1 (6 bases). Germline loops: CDR1 LGHNA, CDR2 YNFKEQ. The CDR3 runs 16 residues. The germline V and J ends were trimmed by 0 bases and 2 bases, with 13 bases remaining between them. The CDR3 sequence: CASSQEGQSVNTEAFF. CDR3 bases: TGTGCCAGCAGCCAAGAAGGACAGTCAGTTAACACTGAAGCTTTCTTT.